This T cell receptor (beta chain) was profiled in a study of regulatory T cells in long-lasting Graves disease. Time point reported: newly diagnosed GD, antithyroid drugs for less than 3 months. RNA isolated from PBMCs was used to make the TCR library. Study findings and constraints: Relative to new patients (approximately 960), persistent patients exhibited greater sharing of public clonotypes (approximately 2,700).

At least ten counts were recorded for this clonotype. The antigen is unknown. iRepertoire HTBI primers and Arm-PCR of CDR3 regions built TCR beta libraries. MiXCR was run by TCRdb on the multiplex PCR reads, yielding one entry per CDR3 protein. The sample yields about 500,000 distinct CDR3 sequences, around 15% seen once. The V gene end was trimmed by 5 bases and the J gene end by 0 bases; junction bases not matched to a gene: 18. Germline-derived CDR1 and CDR2 are MDHEN and SYDVKM. The CDR3 loop spans 20 amino acids. The same data also contributed to another study, on T cells in Graves' hyperthyroidism and ophthalmopathy. From that report: Researchers ran a first-round RT-PCR on the TCR CDR3 using the HTBI primer set.

The source is a man aged 35 to 55 with Graves disease. V is TRBV28 and J is TRBJ2-5; 10 bases line up with TRBD1. The sample here was peripheral blood mononuclear cells (PBMCs), taken at new diagnosis, from a patient treated with antithyroid drugs. The CDR3 sequence is CASSRSGTGVLPPYQETQYF. The CDR3 DNA reads as TGTGCCAGCAGTCGATCCGGGACAGGGGTTTTACCCCCGTACCAAGAGACCCAGTACTTC.